The entry below gives a single T cell receptor (beta chain) sequence along with its context. This sample is part of a study of blood T cell repertoires in COVID-19. Whole-study context: Sample material is recorded as cDNA or gDNA derived from T cells, B-cell-depleted T cells, or PBMCs.

Per the original data handling: Estimates of nucleated cell counts were drawn from the amplification of reference gene primers. TCRdb keeps only in-frame clones here, not all; method: immunoSEQ multiplex PCR. V, J and clone size derive from that table, while D and trimming were established from the DNA sequence. The profile shows 250,000 or so clones, 75% to 90% of them singletons. The age range of participants was about 18 to 89 years, with residence in about two dozen US areas. The receptor's source is a woman aged 25 to 45 with acute COVID-19. Sequenced: PBMCs or T cells enriched from blood (not recorded which).

CDR3 region: CASSRLTGFVYGYTF. The CDR3 DNA is TGCGCCAGCAGCCGATTGACAGGGTTCGTCTATGGCTACACCTTC. This chain joins TRBV4-1 and TRBJ1-2; 7 nucleotides line up with TRBD1. V shed 4 bases and J 4 bases; nucleotides not matched to a gene: 9. There are 15 residues in the CDR3. CDR1 is MGHRA, CDR2 YSYEKL, per germline.